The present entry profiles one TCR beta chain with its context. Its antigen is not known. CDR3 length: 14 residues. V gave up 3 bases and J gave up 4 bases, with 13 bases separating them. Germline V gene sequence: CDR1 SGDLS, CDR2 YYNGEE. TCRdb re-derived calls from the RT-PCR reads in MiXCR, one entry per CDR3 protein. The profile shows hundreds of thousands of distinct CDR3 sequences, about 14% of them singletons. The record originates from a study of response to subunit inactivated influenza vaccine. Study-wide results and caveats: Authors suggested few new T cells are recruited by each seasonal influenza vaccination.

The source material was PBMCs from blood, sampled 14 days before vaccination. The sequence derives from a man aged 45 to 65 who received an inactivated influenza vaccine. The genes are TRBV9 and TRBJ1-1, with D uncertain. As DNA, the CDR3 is TGTGCCAGCAGCGAGAGGCAGTCGACCACTGAAGCTTTCTTT. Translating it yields CASSERQSTTEAFF.